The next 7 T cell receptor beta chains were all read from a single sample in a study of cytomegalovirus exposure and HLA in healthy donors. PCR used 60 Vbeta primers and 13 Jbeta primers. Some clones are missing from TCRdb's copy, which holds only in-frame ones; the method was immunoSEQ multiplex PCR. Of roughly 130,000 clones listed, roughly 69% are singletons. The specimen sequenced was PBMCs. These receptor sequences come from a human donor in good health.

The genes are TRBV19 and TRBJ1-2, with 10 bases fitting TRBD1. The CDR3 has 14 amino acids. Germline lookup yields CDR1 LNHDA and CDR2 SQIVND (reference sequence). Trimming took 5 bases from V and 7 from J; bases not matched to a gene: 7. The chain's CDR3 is CASSATGGAGGYTF. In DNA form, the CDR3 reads TGTGCCAGTAGTGCGACAGGGGGCGCGGGTGGCTACACCTTC.

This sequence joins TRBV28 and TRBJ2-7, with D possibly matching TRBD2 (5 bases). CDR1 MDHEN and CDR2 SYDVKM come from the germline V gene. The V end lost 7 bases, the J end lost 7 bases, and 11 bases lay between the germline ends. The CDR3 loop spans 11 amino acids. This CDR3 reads CASNQRREQYF. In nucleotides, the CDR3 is TGTGCCAGCAATCAGCGGCGGGAGCAGTACTTC.

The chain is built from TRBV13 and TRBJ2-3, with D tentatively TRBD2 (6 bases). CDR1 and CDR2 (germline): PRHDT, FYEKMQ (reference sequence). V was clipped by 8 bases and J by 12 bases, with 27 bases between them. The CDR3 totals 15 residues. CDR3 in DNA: TGTGCCAGCGGGGACGGGAGAAGGACATTGGAACTTCAGTATTTT. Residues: CASGDGRRTLELQYF.

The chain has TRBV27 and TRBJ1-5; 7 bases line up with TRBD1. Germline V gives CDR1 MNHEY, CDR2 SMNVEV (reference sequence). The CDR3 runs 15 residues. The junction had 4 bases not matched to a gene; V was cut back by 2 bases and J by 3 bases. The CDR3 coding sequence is TGTGCCAGCAGTTTAACAGGGGCCATCAATCAGCCCCAGCATTTT. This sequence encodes CASSLTGAINQPQHF.

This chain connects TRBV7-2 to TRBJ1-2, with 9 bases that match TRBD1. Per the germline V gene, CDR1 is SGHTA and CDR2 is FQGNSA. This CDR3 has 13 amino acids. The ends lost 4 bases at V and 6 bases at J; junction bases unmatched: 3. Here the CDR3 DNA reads TGTGCCAGCAGCTCTGGACAGGGGCATGGCTACACCTTC. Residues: CASSSGQGHGYTF.

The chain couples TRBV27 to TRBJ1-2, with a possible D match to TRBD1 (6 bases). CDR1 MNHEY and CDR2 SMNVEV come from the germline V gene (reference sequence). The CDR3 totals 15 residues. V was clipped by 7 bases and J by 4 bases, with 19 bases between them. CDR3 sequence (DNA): TGTGCCAGCAAGGGCCAGTGGGGGGGCTCCTATGGCTACACCTTC. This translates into CASKGQWGGSYGYTF.

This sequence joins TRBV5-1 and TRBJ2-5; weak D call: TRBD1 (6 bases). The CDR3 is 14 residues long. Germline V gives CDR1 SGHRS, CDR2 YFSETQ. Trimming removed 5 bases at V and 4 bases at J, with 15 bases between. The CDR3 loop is CASSSPGHGETQYF. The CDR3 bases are TGCGCCAGCAGTTCACCGGGACATGGAGAGACCCAGTACTTC.